These 2 T cell receptor beta chains were sequenced from one sample in a study of cytomegalovirus exposure and HLA in healthy donors. Using immunoSEQ multiplex PCR, the repertoire was profiled, and TCRdb retains in-frame clones only, with some absent. The sample shows over 200,000 clones, 90% of them seen only once. Sequencing input: PBMCs. The receptors stem from a woman aged 18 to 35 in good health and CMV-seronegative.

The CDR3 bases are TGTGCCAGCAGCCAAGGTCGGCGGGGGGCCAATAGAGAGCAGTACTTC. It yields the protein CASSQGRRGANREQYF. This chain links TRBV14 with TRBJ2-7, with TRBD2 matching 8 bases. Germline V gene sequence: CDR1 SGHDN, CDR2 FVKESK. CDR3 size: 16 residues. J was trimmed by 7 bases and V by 1 base; bases with no gene match: 12.

The gene calls are TRBV5-1 and TRBJ2-2; TRBD1 is a possible D gene (5 bases). The CDR3 is made up of 14 amino acids. V lost 3 bases, J lost 6 bases, and 12 bases lay in between. CDR1 and CDR2 from the germline V gene are SGHRS and YFSETQ. The CDR3 reads CASSSNRSPGELFF. The CDR3 bases are TGCGCCAGCAGCTCGAACAGGTCCCCCGGGGAGCTGTTTTTT.